Following are 5 T cell receptor beta chains from one sample sequenced in a study of blood T cell repertoires in COVID-19. TCRdb keeps only in-frame clones here, not all; method: immunoSEQ multiplex PCR. The table shows around 200,000 clones, with over 75% occurring only once. Sequencing used peripheral blood. These receptors were collected from a man in his 60s with acute or convalescent COVID-19.

CDR3 region: CASSLVGLMNTEAFF. CDR3 DNA sequence: TGTGCCAGCAGCTTGGTGGGACTGATGAACACTGAAGCTTTCTTT. This chain joins TRBV5-4 and TRBJ1-1; D perhaps matches TRBD1 (5 bases). CDR3 length equals 15 residues. CDR1 is SGHNT and CDR2 is YYREEE in the germline V gene (reference sequence). Trimming left V 0 bases short and J 0 bases short, with 9 bases between.

The rearrangement uses TRBV5-1 and TRBJ2-3, with D maybe TRBD2 (6 bases). CDR1 is SGHRS, CDR2 YFSETQ, per germline. The CDR3 consists of 15 residues. Trimming took off 4 bases at V and 3 bases at J, with 15 bases between the two ends. Here the CDR3 reads CASSQTGEPTDTQYF. CDR3 sequence (DNA): TGCGCCAGCAGCCAGACGGGGGAACCAACAGATACGCAGTATTTT.

CDR3 amino acids: CASRSSVRSSEKLFF. Written as DNA, the CDR3 is TGTGCCAGCAGGTCAAGTGTGAGGAGTAGTGAAAAACTGTTTTTT. This chain connects TRBV6-5 to TRBJ1-4; D remains unclear. This CDR3 region has 15 residues. V shed 6 bases and J shed 7 bases, with 18 bases lying between them. The V gene's germline CDR1 is MNHEY and CDR2 SVGAGI.

J is TRBJ1-5 and V is TRBV28; 8 bases agree with TRBD1. The germline gives CDR1 MDHEN, CDR2 SYDVKM. CDR3 length equals 13 residues. The ends lost 8 bases at V and 4 bases at J; junction bases unmatched: 4. CDR3 nucleotide sequence: TGTGCCAGCCGGGACAGGCTGAATCAGCCCCAGCATTTT. Residues: CASRDRLNQPQHF.

This clone was counted once. The rearrangement joins TRBV6-5 to TRBJ1-6; 10 nucleotides match TRBD1. Germline CDR1 is MNHEY and CDR2 is SVGAGI. CDR3 length: 15 residues. The trim removed 6 bases at V and 4 bases at J, leaving 3 bases unmatched. The CDR3 bases are TGTGCCAGCAGCAGGGACAGGGGATATAATTCACCCCTCCACTTT. Translation gives CASSRDRGYNSPLHF.